This paragraph covers one T cell receptor beta chain sequence. Its matching antigen is unknown. This entry belongs to a study of blood T cells in healthy people across ages. Findings of the study overall: As naive T cell percentage varied, TCR beta diversity correlated strongly with it.

Per-sample yields of isolated PBMCs were at least 6 million. With a J-beta primer mix and a sample-barcoded 5' primer, a second PCR ran about 7 to 12 cycles. TCRdb re-called the 5' RACE reads with MiXCR, one entry per CDR3 protein. Of approximately 1.5 million distinct CDR3 sequences listed, 30% to 40% are singletons. V shed 6 bases, J shed 1 base, and the junction held 8 bases outside the gene matches. The CDR3 is 14 residues long. CDR1 is DFQATT and CDR2 is SNEGSKA in the germline V gene (reference sequence). The clonotype was recovered from a woman aged 25-40 years in good health. V usage is TRBV20-1 and J usage is TRBJ2-5; TRBD1 matches at 7 bases. The sequenced sample consisted of blood. CDR3 nucleotide sequence: TGCAGTGCGACCCCCGGGACAGCCCAAGAGACCCAGTACTTC. Translating gives CSATPGTAQETQYF.